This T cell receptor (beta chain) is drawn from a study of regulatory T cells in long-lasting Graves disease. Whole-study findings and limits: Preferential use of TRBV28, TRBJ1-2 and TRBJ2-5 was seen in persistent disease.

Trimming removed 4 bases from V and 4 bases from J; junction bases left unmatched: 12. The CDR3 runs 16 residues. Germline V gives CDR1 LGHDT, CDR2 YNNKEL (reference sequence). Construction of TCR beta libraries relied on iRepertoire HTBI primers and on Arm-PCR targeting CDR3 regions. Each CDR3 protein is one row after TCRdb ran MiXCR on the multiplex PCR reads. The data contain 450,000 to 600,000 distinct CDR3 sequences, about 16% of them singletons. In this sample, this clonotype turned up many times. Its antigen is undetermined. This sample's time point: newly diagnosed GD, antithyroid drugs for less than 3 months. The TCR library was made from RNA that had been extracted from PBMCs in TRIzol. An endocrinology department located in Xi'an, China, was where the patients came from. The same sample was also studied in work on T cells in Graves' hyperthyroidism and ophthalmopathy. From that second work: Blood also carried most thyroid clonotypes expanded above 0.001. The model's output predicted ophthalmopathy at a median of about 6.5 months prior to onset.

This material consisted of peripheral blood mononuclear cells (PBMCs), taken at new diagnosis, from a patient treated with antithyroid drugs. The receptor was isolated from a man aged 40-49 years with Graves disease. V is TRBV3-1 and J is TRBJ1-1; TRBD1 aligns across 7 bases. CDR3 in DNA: TGTGCCAGCAGCCTTCAGACAGGGAGGTTCGGCACTGAAGCTTTCTTT. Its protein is CASSLQTGRFGTEAFF. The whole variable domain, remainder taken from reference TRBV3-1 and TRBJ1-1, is DTAVSQTPKYLVTQMGNDKSIKCEQNLGHDTMYWYKQDSKKFLKIMFSYNNKELIINETVPNRFSPKSPDKAHLNLHINSLELGDSAVYFCASSLQTGRFGTEAFFGQGTRLTVV.